This TCR beta chain was found in a study of response to subunit inactivated influenza vaccine. Study-wide results and limits: Each seasonal influenza vaccination, the authors suggested, recruits few new T cells.

On this clonotype: What it binds is not known.

TCRdb reprocessed the RT-PCR reads via MiXCR and lists one record per CDR3 protein. Here the sample spans some 600,000 distinct CDR3 sequences, 14% being singletons. The length of the CDR3 is 16 residues. From germline, CDR1 is LGHNA and CDR2 YNFKEQ. V lost 1 base, J lost 0 bases, and 2 bases stayed unmatched. This chain joins TRBV4-2 and TRBJ2-2; 7 bases agree with TRBD1. Sequenced here: PBMCs from blood, sampled approximately 15 days before vaccination. This TCR was recovered from a man aged 45 to 65 who received an inactivated influenza vaccine. DNA of the CDR3: TGTGCCAGCAGCCAAGCAGGGGGTGCGAACACCGGGGAGCTGTTTTTT. This gives the protein CASSQAGGANTGELFF.